This TCR beta chain was obtained from a study of T-cell reconstitution after alpha-beta-depleted transplantation in children (dated by TCRdb to 2015 to 2016). Study-wide context: The study quantitatively tracked T-cell immune reconstitution after TCRalphabeta/CD19-depleted allogeneic hematopoietic cell transplantation in children using TCR repertoire profiling.

The germline V gene sets CDR1 to MNHEY and CDR2 to SVGEGT. Trimming removed 5 bases from V and 5 bases from J; the gene matches leave 13 bases unexplained. From cysteine to phenylalanine, the CDR3 is 17 amino acids long. Here the CDR3 DNA is all that survives: 51 bases in frame from base 1. Note on this clonotype: The antigen this receptor binds is unknown. The record has no base qualities; no much larger clone is one base away.

To prepare the library, PCR was applied. For sequencing, an Illumina HiSeq 2500 was employed. TCR libraries were prepared with molecular barcoding, using unique molecular identifiers to normalize TCRbeta repertoire quantification. The public sequencing data were trimmed at Q25 with fastp and processed into clonotypes with MiXCR by TCRdb, which kept only in-frame beta chains. Each entry merges the rows of one CDR3 protein and shows their most common DNA and genes. This sample comprises some 390,000 distinct CDR3 sequences, roughly 20% of them detected only once. The ten top clones hold around 4% of the sample.

The chain links TRBV6-2 or TRBV6-3 with TRBJ2-1; 9 middle bases align to TRBD2. The sequence came from a human donor who donated a stem cell graft to a child with acute myeloid leukemia. Sequenced here: PBMCs from the stem cell graft donor, sampled from the stem cell graft. CDR3 region: CASSPPTGTSRHNEQFF. The bases read TGTGCCAGCAGTCCCCCCACCGGGACTAGCAGACACAATGAGCAGTTCTTC.